A selection of T cell receptor beta chains follows, all from one sample in a study of technical replicates of blood from several donors. The repertoire was sequenced with immunoSEQ multiplex PCR; TCRdb's copy has only in-frame clones and lacks some. The repertoire consists of some 11,000 clones, with roughly three quarters occurring once and the leading ten covering roughly 15%. Sequencing used PBMCs. These receptors were collected from a human donor in good health. Both conserved end residues are part of each CDR3. The D gene is left open where the match is weak. Size is omitted from some rows. Given values are once, few, many or a class for expanded clones.

v_gene: TRBV5-1; len: 15; j_gene: TRBJ2-2; abundance: NA; d_gene: NA; CDR3nt: TGCGCCAGCAGCTCGACTGGGAGCTGGACCGGGGAGCTGTTTTTT; CDR3aa: CASSSTGSWTGELFF
v_gene: TRBV27; len: 14; j_gene: TRBJ2-3; abundance: NA; d_gene: NA; CDR3nt: TGTGCCAGCAGTTTTAAACTAGACACAGATACGCAGTATTTT; CDR3aa: CASSFKLDTDTQYF
v_gene: TRBV5-4; len: 14; j_gene: TRBJ2-7; abundance: few; d_gene: TRBD1; CDR3nt: TGTGCCAGCAGCCGGACAGGGGGGTTGGACGAGCAGTACTTC; CDR3aa: CASSRTGGLDEQYF
v_gene: TRBV27; len: 14; j_gene: TRBJ1-2; abundance: few; d_gene: TRBD1; CDR3nt: TGTGCCAGCAGACCGGGACAGGGGGCTCGGGGCTACACCTTC; CDR3aa: CASRPGQGARGYTF
v_gene: TRBV6-1; len: 11; j_gene: TRBJ2-1; abundance: NA; d_gene: TRBD1; CDR3nt: TGTGCCAGCAGTGAGGGGACAGGGACGTTCTTC; CDR3aa: CASSEGTGTFF
v_gene: TRBV6-1; len: 15; j_gene: TRBJ1-5; abundance: NA; d_gene: NA; CDR3nt: TGTGCCAGCAGAGGCCAACAGGGCTCTTTTCAGCCCCAGCATTTT; CDR3aa: CASRGQQGSFQPQHF
v_gene: TRBV6-1; len: 13; j_gene: TRBJ1-2; abundance: NA; d_gene: NA; CDR3nt: TGTGCCAGCAGTGAAGGGGGCGACTATGGCTACACCTTC; CDR3aa: CASSEGGDYGYTF
v_gene: TRBV13; len: 17; j_gene: TRBJ2-1; abundance: NA; d_gene: TRBD2; CDR3nt: TGTGCCAGCAGCTTAGCGCTGTATCCGGGAGGCCAGAGTGAGCAGTTCTTC; CDR3aa: CASSLALYPGGQSEQFF
v_gene: TRBV14; len: 19; j_gene: TRBJ1-5; abundance: NA; d_gene: NA; CDR3nt: TGTGCCAGCAGCCAGGCCGGACTGCGGCGAGTAGATAGCAATCAGCCCCAGCATTTT; CDR3aa: CASSQAGLRRVDSNQPQHF
v_gene: TRBV9; len: 16; j_gene: TRBJ2-5; abundance: NA; d_gene: TRBD2; CDR3nt: TGTGCCAGCACCATAGGTGGCCTAGCGGGAGAAGAGACCCAGTACTTC; CDR3aa: CASTIGGLAGEETQYF
v_gene: TRBV29-1; len: 14; j_gene: TRBJ2-3; abundance: NA; d_gene: TRBD2; CDR3nt: TGCAGCGCGCGGACTAGCGGAGGCACAGATACGCAGTATTTT; CDR3aa: CSARTSGGTDTQYF
v_gene: TRBV5-1; len: 16; j_gene: TRBJ2-2; abundance: once; d_gene: NA; CDR3nt: TGCGCCAGCAGCCTTACCATACTTCCTAACACCGGGGAGCTGTTTTTT; CDR3aa: CASSLTILPNTGELFF
v_gene: TRBV5-8; len: 14; j_gene: TRBJ1-2; abundance: NA; d_gene: TRBD1; CDR3nt: TGTGCCAGCAGCGTGGGACAGACACCCTATGGCTACACCTTC; CDR3aa: CASSVGQTPYGYTF
v_gene: TRBV10-1; len: 13; j_gene: TRBJ2-1; abundance: NA; d_gene: NA; CDR3nt: TGCGCCAGCAGCGGCGGACAGTACAATGAGCAGTTCTTC; CDR3aa: CASSGGQYNEQFF
v_gene: TRBV14; len: 18; j_gene: TRBJ2-2; abundance: NA; d_gene: NA; CDR3nt: TGTGCCAGCAGCCGCCGGGCGGGCGTCTTTGCGAACACCGGGGAGCTGTTTTTT; CDR3aa: CASSRRAGVFANTGELFF
v_gene: TRBV6-1; len: 14; j_gene: TRBJ2-7; abundance: NA; d_gene: TRBD2; CDR3nt: TGTGCCAGCAGTGAAGGGGGAGGGGCCTACGAGCAGTACTTC; CDR3aa: CASSEGGGAYEQYF
v_gene: TRBV5-1; len: 17; j_gene: TRBJ1-1; abundance: NA; d_gene: TRBD1; CDR3nt: TGCGCCAGCAGCCCGGGACAGCGACTGACTCGAGACACTGAAGCTTTCTTT; CDR3aa: CASSPGQRLTRDTEAFF
v_gene: TRBV18; len: 17; j_gene: TRBJ2-6; abundance: NA; d_gene: NA; CDR3nt: TGTGCCAGCTCACCTCTAGCGATAGTCTCTGGGGCCAACGTCCTGACTTTC; CDR3aa: CASSPLAIVSGANVLTF
v_gene: TRBV7-7; len: 16; j_gene: TRBJ1-2; abundance: once; d_gene: NA; CDR3nt: TGTGCCAGCAGCTTAGTTTGTCGACGGGGAGGCTATGGCTACACCTTC; CDR3aa: CASSLVCRRGGYGYTF
v_gene: TRBV2; len: 10; j_gene: TRBJ2-1; abundance: NA; d_gene: NA; CDR3nt: TGTGCCAGCAGCGAATACGAACTACTCTTC; CDR3aa: CASSEYELLF
v_gene: TRBV5-1; len: 15; j_gene: TRBJ2-1; abundance: NA; d_gene: TRBD2; CDR3nt: TGCGCCAGCAGGCTTGGACTAGCGGACTACAATGAGCAGTTCTTC; CDR3aa: CASRLGLADYNEQFF
v_gene: TRBV29-1; len: 13; j_gene: TRBJ2-5; abundance: NA; d_gene: NA; CDR3nt: TGCAGCGTTGATGGTCCAGGGCAAGAGACCCAGTACTTC; CDR3aa: CSVDGPGQETQYF
v_gene: TRBV19; len: 14; j_gene: TRBJ1-4; abundance: few; d_gene: NA; CDR3nt: TGTGCCAGTAGTGAGGGGGAGTTTGGAGAAAAACTGTTTTTT; CDR3aa: CASSEGEFGEKLFF
v_gene: TRBV27; len: 16; j_gene: TRBJ2-7; abundance: NA; d_gene: TRBD2; CDR3nt: TGTGCCAGCAGTTCCGACGTTGGCGGGAGGGTATACGAGCAGTACTTC; CDR3aa: CASSSDVGGRVYEQYF
v_gene: TRBV27; len: 17; j_gene: TRBJ2-7; abundance: NA; d_gene: TRBD2; CDR3nt: TGTGCCAGCAGTTTATCATCTGGACTAGCGGGACTCTACGAGCAGTACTTC; CDR3aa: CASSLSSGLAGLYEQYF
v_gene: TRBV7-9; len: 15; j_gene: TRBJ2-1; abundance: NA; d_gene: TRBD2; CDR3nt: TGTGCCAGCAGCTTAGGCGGGAGGGCCTACAATGAGCAGTTCTTC; CDR3aa: CASSLGGRAYNEQFF
v_gene: TRBV5-1; len: 16; j_gene: TRBJ1-1; abundance: once; d_gene: TRBD1; CDR3nt: TGCGCCAGCAGCTTGAATCTAGGGGGCGCAGGGACTGAAGCTTTCTTT; CDR3aa: CASSLNLGGAGTEAFF
v_gene: TRBV2; len: 13; j_gene: TRBJ2-2; abundance: NA; d_gene: NA; CDR3nt: TGTGCCAGCAGCCTATCGAACACCGGGGAGCTGTTTTTT; CDR3aa: CASSLSNTGELFF
v_gene: TRBV28; len: 13; j_gene: TRBJ2-1; abundance: once; d_gene: NA; CDR3nt: TGTGCCAGCAGACCGGGGAGCCACAATGAGCAGTTCTTC; CDR3aa: CASRPGSHNEQFF
v_gene: TRBV28; len: 13; j_gene: TRBJ2-1; abundance: few; d_gene: NA; CDR3nt: TGTGCCAGCAAGGAGGGAGTAAACAATGAGCAGTTCTTC; CDR3aa: CASKEGVNNEQFF
v_gene: TRBV5-1; len: 15; j_gene: TRBJ2-5; abundance: NA; d_gene: TRBD2; CDR3nt: TGCGCCAGCAGCAGGGCGGGAGGTGGCCAAGAGACCCAGTACTTC; CDR3aa: CASSRAGGGQETQYF
v_gene: TRBV12-5; len: 16; j_gene: TRBJ2-1; abundance: NA; d_gene: TRBD2; CDR3nt: TGTGCTAGTGGGTACTCACCGGGACTTAGCGGGGGTGAGCAGTTCTTC; CDR3aa: CASGYSPGLSGGEQFF
v_gene: TRBV18; len: 16; j_gene: TRBJ2-3; abundance: once; d_gene: TRBD2; CDR3nt: TGTGCCAGCTCACCACCGCGCGGGAGGGCCACAGATACGCAGTATTTT; CDR3aa: CASSPPRGRATDTQYF
v_gene: TRBV5-1; len: 14; j_gene: TRBJ2-7; abundance: once; d_gene: TRBD1; CDR3nt: TGCGCCAGCAGTCCAGGGACAGGGGGCGGGGAGCAGTACTTC; CDR3aa: CASSPGTGGGEQYF
v_gene: TRBV2; len: 14; j_gene: TRBJ1-1; abundance: NA; d_gene: TRBD1; CDR3nt: TGTGCCAGCAGGGAGACAGGGGCGGCCACTGAAGCTTTCTTT; CDR3aa: CASRETGAATEAFF
v_gene: TRBV2; len: 15; j_gene: TRBJ2-1; abundance: NA; d_gene: TRBD1; CDR3nt: TGTGCCAGCAGCTGGACAGGGGGTAACGACGGTGAGCAGTTCTTC; CDR3aa: CASSWTGGNDGEQFF
v_gene: TRBV6-5; len: 15; j_gene: TRBJ2-5; abundance: NA; d_gene: NA; CDR3nt: TGTGCCAGCAACACCCCAACTAGTATCCAAGAGACCCAGTACTTC; CDR3aa: CASNTPTSIQETQYF
v_gene: TRBV20-1; len: 11; j_gene: TRBJ1-1; abundance: NA; d_gene: TRBD1; CDR3nt: TGCAGTGCTAGAGTTTCAGGGGGAGCTTTCTTT; CDR3aa: CSARVSGGAFF
v_gene: TRBV6-1; len: 15; j_gene: TRBJ2-7; abundance: few; d_gene: TRBD2; CDR3nt: TGTGCCAGCAGTGAAGAACTAGCGGGATCCTACGAGCAGTACTTC; CDR3aa: CASSEELAGSYEQYF
v_gene: TRBV2; len: 14; j_gene: TRBJ2-7; abundance: NA; d_gene: TRBD1; CDR3nt: TGTGCCAGCAGTGGACAGGGTCGCTCCTACGAGCAGTACTTC; CDR3aa: CASSGQGRSYEQYF
v_gene: TRBV9; len: 14; j_gene: TRBJ1-4; abundance: NA; d_gene: NA; CDR3nt: TGTGCCAGCAGCATTCAGGGAACTAATGAAAAACTGTTTTTT; CDR3aa: CASSIQGTNEKLFF
v_gene: TRBV19; len: 14; j_gene: TRBJ2-7; abundance: NA; d_gene: NA; CDR3nt: TGTGCCAGTTCGAACCTGGACAGACCCTACGAGCAGTACTTC; CDR3aa: CASSNLDRPYEQYF
v_gene: TRBV7-9; len: 14; j_gene: TRBJ1-4; abundance: few; d_gene: NA; CDR3nt: TGTGCCAGCAGCTTAACTGGGGGCGGTGAAAAACTGTTTTTT; CDR3aa: CASSLTGGGEKLFF